Listed here are 10 T cell receptor beta chains from one sample, sequenced in a study of T cell responses to AZD1222 COVID-19 vaccine. TCRdb's table, derived via immunoSEQ multiplex PCR, lists solely in-frame clones and lacks some. Of some 48,000 clones listed, around 86% are singletons. The specimen was peripheral blood, collected 28 days after the second AZD1222 dose. The receptors derive from an adult who received the AZD1222 COVID-19 vaccine.

V is TRBV7-8 and J is TRBJ2-1; 11 nucleotides align to TRBD2. Germline lookup yields CDR1 SGHVS and CDR2 FQNEAQ. There are 16 residues in the CDR3. V gave up 5 bases and J gave up 10 bases; unmatched junction bases: 13. The CDR3 protein is CASSHFSTSGSGEQFF. CDR3 bases: TGTGCCAGCAGCCACTTCAGTACTAGCGGGAGTGGAGAGCAGTTCTTC.

This chain uses TRBV29-1 with TRBJ1-2; 9 positions match TRBD1. This CDR3 is built from 12 residues. The germline V gene has CDR1 SQVTM and CDR2 ANQGSEA. J was trimmed by 8 bases and V by 3 bases; bases with no gene match: 4. CDR3 in DNA: TGCAGCGTTGAGGGGACAGGGTTGGGCTACACCTTC. Residues: CSVEGTGLGYTF.

The chain is built from TRBV11-1 and TRBJ1-3; D is unclear. This CDR3 has 12 amino acids. The germline V and J ends were trimmed by 1 base and 4 bases, with 2 bases remaining between them. Germline assignment: CDR1 SGHAT and CDR2 FQDESV (reference sequence). CDR3 protein: CASSLGGNTIYF. DNA for the CDR3: TGTGCCAGCAGCTTAGGAGGAAACACCATATATTTT.

The V call is TRBV19, the J call TRBJ2-3; 13 positions match TRBD2. CDR1 is LNHDA and CDR2 is SQIVND in the germline V gene (reference sequence). Unmatched junction bases numbered 5, after V lost 5 bases and J lost 3 bases. The CDR3 sequence is 16 residues long. The CDR3 DNA is TGTGCCAGTAGTCCCGGACTAGCGGGAGTAACAGATACGCAGTATTTT. This codes for CASSPGLAGVTDTQYF.

V gene TRBV19 combines with J gene TRBJ2-1; the D gene is possibly TRBD2 (5 bases). The CDR3 has 16 amino acids. The germline V gene encodes CDR1 LNHDA and CDR2 SQIVND (reference sequence). Trimming took off 1 base at V and 3 bases at J, with 13 bases between the two ends. Here the CDR3 reads CASSIGRPGIYNEQFF. In DNA, the CDR3 is TGTGCCAGTAGTATAGGACGTCCGGGAATCTACAATGAGCAGTTCTTC.

This chain links TRBV14 with TRBJ1-4, with unresolved D. CDR1 SGHDN and CDR2 FVKESK come from the germline V gene. V gave up 0 bases and J gave up 4 bases, with 12 bases separating them. There are 16 residues in the CDR3. The CDR3 nucleotides read TGTGCCAGCAGCCAAGAGCAGCCAACCCATAATGAAAAACTGTTTTTT. It yields the protein CASSQEQPTHNEKLFF.

V is TRBV19 and J is TRBJ2-1, with 10 bases fitting TRBD1. Trimming cost V 5 bases and J 6 bases; bases outside gene matches: 7. The CDR3 is 15 residues long. Germline V gene data show CDR1 as LNHDA and CDR2 as SQIVND (reference sequence). The CDR3 sequence is CASSRGTGVVNEQFF. The CDR3 region has the DNA TGTGCCAGTAGTCGAGGGACAGGGGTGGTCAATGAGCAGTTCTTC.

The chain combines TRBV10-3 with TRBJ2-1; 9 bases map to TRBD2. J gave up 6 bases and V 6 bases, and 9 bases lay outside the gene matches. This CDR3 is built from 15 residues. Germline values: CDR1 ENHRY, CDR2 SYGVKD. CDR3 amino acids: CAIRTSGLAFNEQFF. DNA for the CDR3: TGTGCCATCAGAACCTCGGGACTAGCCTTCAATGAGCAGTTCTTC.

The chain combines TRBV5-1 with TRBJ2-7; 9 positions agree with TRBD1. CDR3 length equals 16 residues. CDR1 and CDR2 from the germline V gene are SGHRS and YFSETQ. With V trimmed by 4 bases and J by 6 bases, 14 bases remained unmatched. In nucleotides, the CDR3 is TGCGCCAGCAGCGATACGGGGACAGGGATCTTACGCGAGCAGTACTTC. Protein sequence: CASSDTGTGILREQYF.

V is TRBV5-1 and J is TRBJ1-1; 7 positions agree with TRBD1. Germline trimming cut 0 bases from V and 7 bases from J; bases unmatched to any gene: 6. Germline V CDR1 and CDR2: SGHRS, YFSETQ. This CDR3 is 14 amino acids long. CDR3: CASSLASGGVEAFF. CDR3 DNA: TGCGCCAGCAGCTTGGCCTCAGGGGGGGTTGAAGCTTTCTTT.